The TCR beta chain under discussion was sequenced for a study of response to subunit inactivated influenza vaccine. V shed 6 bases and J 3 bases; nucleotides not matched to a gene: 4. Germline V gene lookup returns CDR1 DFQATT and CDR2 SNEGSKA (reference sequence). The CDR3 is 12 residues long. TCRdb redid the calling of the RT-PCR reads with MiXCR, one entry per CDR3 protein. The sample shows hundreds of thousands of distinct CDR3 sequences, 12% to 15% of them seen only once. Points from the study as a whole: Every seasonal influenza vaccination brings in few new T cells, the authors suggested.

Worth noting for this clonotype: Its specificity is unknown.

This specimen consisted of PBMCs from blood, obtained roughly 15 days before vaccination. The TCR was taken from a man aged 45 to 65 who received an inactivated influenza vaccine. V gene TRBV20-1 combines with J gene TRBJ2-5; 7 bases map to TRBD2. This chain's CDR3 is CSAQRGKETQYF. The CDR3 nucleotides are TGCAGTGCCCAGCGGGGCAAAGAGACCCAGTACTTC.